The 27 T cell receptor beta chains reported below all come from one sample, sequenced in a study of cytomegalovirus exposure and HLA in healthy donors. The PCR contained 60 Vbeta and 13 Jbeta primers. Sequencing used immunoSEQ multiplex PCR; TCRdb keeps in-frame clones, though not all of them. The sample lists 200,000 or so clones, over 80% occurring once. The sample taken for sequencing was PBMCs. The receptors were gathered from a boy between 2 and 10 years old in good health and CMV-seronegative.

The CDR3 loop reads CATSRVQDRRNTIYF. The CDR3 region has the DNA TGTGCCACCAGCAGAGTACAGGACAGGCGAAACACCATATATTTT. The chain links TRBV15 to TRBJ1-3, with 7 bases that match TRBD1. The V and J ends lost 1 base and 5 bases, in that order; junction bases with no gene match: 5. CDR1 is LNHNV, CDR2 YYDKDF, per germline (reference sequence). The CDR3 consists of 15 residues.

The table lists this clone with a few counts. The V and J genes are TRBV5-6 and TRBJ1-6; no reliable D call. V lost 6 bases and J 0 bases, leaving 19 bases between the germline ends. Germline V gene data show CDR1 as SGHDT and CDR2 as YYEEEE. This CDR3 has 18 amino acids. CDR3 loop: CASTRNAAVSSYNSPLHF. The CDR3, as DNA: TGTGCCAGCACCCGGAATGCGGCCGTGAGCTCCTATAATTCACCCCTCCACTTT.

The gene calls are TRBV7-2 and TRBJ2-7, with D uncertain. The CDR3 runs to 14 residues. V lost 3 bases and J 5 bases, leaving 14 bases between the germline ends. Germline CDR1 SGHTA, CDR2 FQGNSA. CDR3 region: CASSFKMGFDEQYF. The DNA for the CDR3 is TGTGCCAGCAGCTTTAAGATGGGCTTCGACGAGCAGTACTTC.

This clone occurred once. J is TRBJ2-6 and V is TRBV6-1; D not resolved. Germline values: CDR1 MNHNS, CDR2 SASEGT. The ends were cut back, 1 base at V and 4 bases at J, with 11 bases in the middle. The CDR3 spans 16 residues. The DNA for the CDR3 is TGTGCCAGCAGTGAAGTCAGTATGTTCGGGGCCAACGTCCTGACTTTC. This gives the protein CASSEVSMFGANVLTF.

CDR3: CASSLSRPINEKLFF. The CDR3 region has the DNA TGTGCCAGCAGCTTGAGCCGCCCGATTAATGAAAAACTGTTTTTT. The J gene is TRBJ1-4, the V gene TRBV7-8, with D unresolved. Trimming cost V 3 bases and J 4 bases, with 12 bases left between them. The germline gives CDR1 SGHVS, CDR2 FQNEAQ. The CDR3 runs to 15 residues.

CDR3 amino acids: CASRDPGQGSPEAFF. For the CDR3, the DNA is TGTGCCAGCAGGGATCCGGGACAGGGGTCTCCTGAAGCTTTCTTT. The J gene is TRBJ1-1, the V gene TRBV7-6; TRBD1 matches at 10 bases. Germline CDR1 and CDR2: SGHVS and FNYEAQ. This CDR3 comprises 15 residues. V was pared by 6 bases and J by 6 bases, with 10 bases of the junction left unmatched. The entire variable domain, with the rest obtained from reference TRBV7-6 and TRBJ1-1, is as follows: GAGVSQSPRYKVTKRGQDVALRCDPISGHVSLYWYRQALGQGPEFLTYFNYEAQQDKSGLPNDRFSAERPEGSISTLTIQRTEQRDSAMYRCASRDPGQGSPEAFFGQGTRLTVV.

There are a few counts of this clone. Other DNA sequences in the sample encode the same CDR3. CDR3 in DNA: TGCGCCAGCAGCCAGACTAGCGGGAGCTCCTACGAGCAGTACTTC. Translating it yields CASSQTSGSSYEQYF. The J gene is TRBJ2-7, the V gene TRBV4-1; 12 bases are shared with TRBD2. Germline lookup yields CDR1 MGHRA and CDR2 YSYEKL. J lost 0 bases, V lost 3 bases, and 0 bases had no gene match. The CDR3 is 15 residues long.

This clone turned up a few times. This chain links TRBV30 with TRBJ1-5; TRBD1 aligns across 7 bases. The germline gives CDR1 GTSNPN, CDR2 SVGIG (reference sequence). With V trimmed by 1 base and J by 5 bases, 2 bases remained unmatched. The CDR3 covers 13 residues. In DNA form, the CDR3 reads TGTGCCTGGAGTGGACAGGGAGATCAGCCCCAGCATTTT. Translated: CAWSGQGDQPQHF. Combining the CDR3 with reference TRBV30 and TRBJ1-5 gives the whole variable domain SQTIHQWPATLVQPVGSPLSLECTVEGTSNPNLYWYRQAAGRGLQLLFYSVGIGQISSEVPQNLSASRPQDRQFILSSKKLLLSDSGFYLCAWSGQGDQPQHFGDGTRLSIL.

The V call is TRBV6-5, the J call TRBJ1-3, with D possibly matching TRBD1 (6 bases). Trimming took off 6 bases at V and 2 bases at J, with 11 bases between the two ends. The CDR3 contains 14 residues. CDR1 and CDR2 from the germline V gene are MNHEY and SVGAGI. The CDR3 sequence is CASRQGQAGNTIYF. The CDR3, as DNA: TGTGCCAGCAGGCAGGGGCAGGCTGGAAACACCATATATTTT.

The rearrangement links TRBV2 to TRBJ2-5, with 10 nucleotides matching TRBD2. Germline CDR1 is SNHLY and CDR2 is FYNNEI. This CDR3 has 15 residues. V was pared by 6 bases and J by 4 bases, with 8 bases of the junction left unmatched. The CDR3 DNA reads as TGTGCCAGCAGGGTAGGCTTAGCGGGGGGAGAGACCCAGTACTTC. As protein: CASRVGLAGGETQYF.

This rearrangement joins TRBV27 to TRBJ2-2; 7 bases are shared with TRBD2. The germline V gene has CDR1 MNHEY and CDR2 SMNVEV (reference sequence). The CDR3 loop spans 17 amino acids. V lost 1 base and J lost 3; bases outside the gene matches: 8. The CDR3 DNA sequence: TGTGCCAGCAGTTTATTGGGGCGGGGGACTCACACCGGGGAGCTGTTTTTT. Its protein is CASSLLGRGTHTGELFF.

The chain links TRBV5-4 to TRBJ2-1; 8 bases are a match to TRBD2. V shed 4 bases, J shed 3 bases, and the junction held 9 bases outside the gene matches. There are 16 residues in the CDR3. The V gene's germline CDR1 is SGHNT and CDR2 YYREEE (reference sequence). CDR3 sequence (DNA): TGTGCCAGCAGCCCATCAAGCGGGAGTCGCTACAATGAGCAGTTCTTC. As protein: CASSPSSGSRYNEQFF.

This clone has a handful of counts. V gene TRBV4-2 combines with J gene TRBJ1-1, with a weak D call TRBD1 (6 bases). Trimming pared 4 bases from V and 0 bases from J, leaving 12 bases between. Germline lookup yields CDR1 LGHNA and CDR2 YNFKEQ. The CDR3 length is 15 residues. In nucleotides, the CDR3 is TGTGCCAGCAGCCGACCACAGGGAATGAACACTGAAGCTTTCTTT. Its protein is CASSRPQGMNTEAFF.

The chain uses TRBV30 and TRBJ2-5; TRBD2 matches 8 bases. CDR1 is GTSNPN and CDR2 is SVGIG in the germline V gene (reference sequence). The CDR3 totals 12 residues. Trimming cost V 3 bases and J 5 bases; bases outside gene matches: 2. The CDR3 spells CAWSRGGETQYF. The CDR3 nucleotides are TGTGCCTGGAGCCGGGGGGGGGAGACCCAGTACTTC.

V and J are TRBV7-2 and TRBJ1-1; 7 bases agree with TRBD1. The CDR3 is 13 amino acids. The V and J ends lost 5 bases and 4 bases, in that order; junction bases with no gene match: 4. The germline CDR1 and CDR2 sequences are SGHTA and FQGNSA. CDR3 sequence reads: CASSRTGVTEAFF. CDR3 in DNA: TGTGCCAGCAGCCGGACAGGCGTCACTGAAGCTTTCTTT.

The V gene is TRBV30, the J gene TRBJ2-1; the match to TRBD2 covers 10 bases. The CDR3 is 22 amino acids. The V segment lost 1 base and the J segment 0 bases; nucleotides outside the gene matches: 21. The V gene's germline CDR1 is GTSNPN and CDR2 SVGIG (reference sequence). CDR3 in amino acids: CAWSGSNDVRTSGSSSYNEQFF. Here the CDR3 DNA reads TGTGCCTGGAGTGGATCAAATGACGTCCGGACTAGCGGAAGCAGCTCCTACAATGAGCAGTTCTTC. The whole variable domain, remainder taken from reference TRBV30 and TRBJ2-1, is SQTIHQWPATLVQPVGSPLSLECTVEGTSNPNLYWYRQAAGRGLQLLFYSVGIGQISSEVPQNLSASRPQDRQFILSSKKLLLSDSGFYLCAWSGSNDVRTSGSSSYNEQFFGPGTRLTVL.

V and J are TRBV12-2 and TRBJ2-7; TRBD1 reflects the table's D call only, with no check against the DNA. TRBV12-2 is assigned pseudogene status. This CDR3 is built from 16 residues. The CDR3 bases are TGTGCAAGTCGCCACGCCTGGGACAGGTATCAGTACGAGCAGTACTTC. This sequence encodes CASRHAWDRYQYEQYF.

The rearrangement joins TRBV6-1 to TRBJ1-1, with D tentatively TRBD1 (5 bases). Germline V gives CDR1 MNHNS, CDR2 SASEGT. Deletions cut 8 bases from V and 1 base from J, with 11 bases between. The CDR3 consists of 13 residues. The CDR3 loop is CASARQRNTEAFF. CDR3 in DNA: TGTGCCAGCGCCCGACAGAGGAACACTGAAGCTTTCTTT.

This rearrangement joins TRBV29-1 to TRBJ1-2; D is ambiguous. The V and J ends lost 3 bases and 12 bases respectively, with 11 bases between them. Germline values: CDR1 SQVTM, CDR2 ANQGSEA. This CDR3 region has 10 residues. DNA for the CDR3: TGCAGCGTTGACCCCGGGTCACACACCTTC. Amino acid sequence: CSVDPGSHTF. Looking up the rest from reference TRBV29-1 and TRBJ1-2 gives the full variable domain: SAVISQKPSRDICQRGTSLTIQCQVDSQVTMMFWYRQQPGQSLTLIATANQGSEATYESGFVIDKFPISRPNLTFSTLTVSNMSPEDSSIYLCSVDPGSHTFGSGTRLTVV.

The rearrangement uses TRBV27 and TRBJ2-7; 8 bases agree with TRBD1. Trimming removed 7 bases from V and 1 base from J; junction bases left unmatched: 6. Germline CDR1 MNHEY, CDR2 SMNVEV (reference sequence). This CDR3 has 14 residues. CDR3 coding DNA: TGTGCCAGCAAAGGGCAGGGGGCTTCCTACGAGCAGTACTTC. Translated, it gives CASKGQGASYEQYF.

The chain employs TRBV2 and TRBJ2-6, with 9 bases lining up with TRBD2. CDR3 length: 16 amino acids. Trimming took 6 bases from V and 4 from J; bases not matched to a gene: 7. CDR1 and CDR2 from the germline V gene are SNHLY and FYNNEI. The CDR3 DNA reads TGTGCCAGCAGGGCGGCGGGGGGGCAGGGGGCCAACGTCCTGACTTTC. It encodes CASRAAGGQGANVLTF.

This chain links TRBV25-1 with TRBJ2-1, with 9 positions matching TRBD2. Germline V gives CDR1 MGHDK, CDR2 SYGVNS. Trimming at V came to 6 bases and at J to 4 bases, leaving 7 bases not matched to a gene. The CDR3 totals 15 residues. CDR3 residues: CASRPSGTRYNEQFF. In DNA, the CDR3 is TGTGCCAGCAGACCTAGCGGGACCCGATACAATGAGCAGTTCTTC.

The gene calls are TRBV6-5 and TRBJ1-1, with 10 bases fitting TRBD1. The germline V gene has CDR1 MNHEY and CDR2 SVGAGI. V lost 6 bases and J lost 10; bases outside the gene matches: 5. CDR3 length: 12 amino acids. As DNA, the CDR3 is TGTGCCAGCAGCCTGGACAGGGGGACAGCTTTCTTT. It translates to CASSLDRGTAFF.

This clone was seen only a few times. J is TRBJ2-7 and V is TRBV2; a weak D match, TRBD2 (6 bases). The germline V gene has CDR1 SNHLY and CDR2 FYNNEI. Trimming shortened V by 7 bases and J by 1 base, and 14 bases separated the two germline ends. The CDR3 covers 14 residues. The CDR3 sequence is CASIPLATSYEQYF. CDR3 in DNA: TGTGCCAGCATCCCCCTAGCGACATCCTACGAGCAGTACTTC.

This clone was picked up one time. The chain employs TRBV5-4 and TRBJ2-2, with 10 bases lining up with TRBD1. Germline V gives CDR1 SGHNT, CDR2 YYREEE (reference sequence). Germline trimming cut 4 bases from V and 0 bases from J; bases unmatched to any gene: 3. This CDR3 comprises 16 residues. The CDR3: CASSPGQGANTGELFF. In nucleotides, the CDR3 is TGTGCCAGCAGCCCCGGACAGGGGGCGAACACCGGGGAGCTGTTTTTT. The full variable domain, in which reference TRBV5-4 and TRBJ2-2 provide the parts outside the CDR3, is ETGVTQSPTHLIKTRGQQVTLRCSSQSGHNTVSWYQQALGQGPQFIFQYYREEENGRGNFPPRFSGLQFPNYSSELNVNALELDDSALYLCASSPGQGANTGELFFGEGSRLTVL.

The CDR3 loop reads CASSGRVAYEQYF. CDR3 nucleotide sequence: TGTGCCAGCAGTGGCCGAGTAGCCTACGAGCAGTACTTC. This chain joins TRBV6-1 and TRBJ2-7, with D unresolved. Germline lookup yields CDR1 MNHNS and CDR2 SASEGT. Trimming left V 4 bases short and J 2 bases short, with 9 bases between. The CDR3 consists of 13 residues.

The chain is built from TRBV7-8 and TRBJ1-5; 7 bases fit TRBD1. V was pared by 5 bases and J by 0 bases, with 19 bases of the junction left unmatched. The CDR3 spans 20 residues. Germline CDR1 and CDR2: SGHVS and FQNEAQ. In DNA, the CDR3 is TGTGCCAGCAGCCCCCGGGGAACAGGGGTGAGTCTGTATAGCAATCAGCCCCAGCATTTT. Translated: CASSPRGTGVSLYSNQPQHF.